The T cell receptor (beta chain) under discussion was sequenced for a study of T cell repertoires in cytomegalovirus infection. Study-level background: Researchers turned to recently identified HLA-C-restricted CMV epitopes as well as well-studied HLA-B-restricted ones. An indication of both CMV infection and matching HLA type came from public TCR beta signatures. Findings of the study overall: The response measured ex vivo was dominated by TCR beta clonotypes (HLA-C-restricted and CMV-specific). Of the TCR beta families, the public ones yielded a cumulative frequency that identified carriers of CMV plus the relevant HLA.

Trimming pared 0 bases from V and 0 bases from J, leaving 8 bases between. The CDR3 consists of 15 residues. CDR1 LGHNA and CDR2 YSLEER come from the germline V gene. Note on this clonotype: Its antigen is unknown.

A single record per CDR3 protein comes from TCRdb applying MiXCR to the reads. The sample includes 50,000 to 65,000 distinct CDR3 sequences, around 20% of them seen just once. This receptor was taken from a human donor in good health (CMV status not recorded). Some clones in this sample may be carry-over from other donors' samples. The sample in question was CD8+ T cells from cultured PBMCs, obtained from culture after CMV antigen stimulation. This sequence joins TRBV4-3 and TRBJ1-1; D gene ambiguous. The CDR3 DNA reads TGCGCCAGCAGCCAAGATATACAACTGAACACTGAAGCTTTCTTT. Translating gives CASSQDIQLNTEAFF.